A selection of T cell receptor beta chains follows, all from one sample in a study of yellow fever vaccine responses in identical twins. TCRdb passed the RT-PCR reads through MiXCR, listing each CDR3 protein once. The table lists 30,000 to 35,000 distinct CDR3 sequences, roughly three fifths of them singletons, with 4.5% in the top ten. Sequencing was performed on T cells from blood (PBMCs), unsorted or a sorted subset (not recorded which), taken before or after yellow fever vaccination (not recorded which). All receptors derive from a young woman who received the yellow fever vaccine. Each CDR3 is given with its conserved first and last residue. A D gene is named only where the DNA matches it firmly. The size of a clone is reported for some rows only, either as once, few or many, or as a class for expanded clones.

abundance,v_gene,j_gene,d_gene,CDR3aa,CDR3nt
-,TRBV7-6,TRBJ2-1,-,CASSSLLYNEQFF,TGTGCCAGCAGCTCCCTCCTCTACAATGAGCAGTTCTTC
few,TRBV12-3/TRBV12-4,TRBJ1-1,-,CASTPDSNTEAFF,TGTGCCAGCACCCCGGACAGCAACACTGAAGCTTTCTTT
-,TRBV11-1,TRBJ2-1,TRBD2,CASSFGPTRGSGEYNEQFF,TGTGCCAGCAGCTTCGGCCCTACTCGGGGTAGCGGGGAATACAATGAGCAGTTCTTC
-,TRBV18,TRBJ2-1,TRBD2,CASSPTAGVNEQFF,TGTGCCAGCTCACCCACAGCGGGAGTAAATGAGCAGTTCTTC
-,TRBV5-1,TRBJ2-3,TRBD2,CASSTRTSGTDTQYF,TGCGCCAGCAGCACGAGGACTAGCGGCACAGATACGCAGTATTTT
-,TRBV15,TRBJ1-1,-,CATSRDGGGSTEAFF,TGTGCCACCAGCAGAGATGGGGGGGGGAGCACTGAAGCTTTCTTT
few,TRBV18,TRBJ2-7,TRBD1,CASSPPGTGHEQYF,TGTGCCAGCTCACCACCCGGGACAGGGCACGAGCAGTACTTC
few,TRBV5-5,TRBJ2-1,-,CASSLGPGGYNEQFF,TGTGCCAGCAGCTTGGGGCCCGGGGGTTACAATGAGCAGTTCTTC
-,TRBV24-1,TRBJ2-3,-,CATSPWGTSTDTQYF,TGTGCCACCAGTCCTTGGGGAACTAGCACAGATACGCAGTATTTT
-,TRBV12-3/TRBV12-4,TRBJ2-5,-,CASSSTRGRRTQYF,TGTGCCAGCAGTTCCACCAGGGGAAGAAGGACCCAGTACTTC
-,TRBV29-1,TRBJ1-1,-,CSVAGRMNTEAFF,TGCAGCGTGGCCGGGCGGATGAACACTGAAGCTTTCTTT